Listed here are 20 T cell receptor beta chains from one sample, sequenced in a study of CD8 T cell repertoires and HIV-1 epitope variants. Which antigens these TCRs recognize remains unknown. The assay was immunoSEQ multiplex PCR, and TCRdb's table has in-frame clones only and misses some. The sample yields several thousand clones, more than 55% seen once. The sequenced material came from cultured CD8+ T cells derived from PBMCs. The source is a male donor with HIV.

The chain employs TRBV28 and TRBJ1-1; D remains ambiguous. V was shortened by 7 bases and J by 0 bases, with 12 bases between the two germline ends. CDR1 is MDHEN, CDR2 SYDVKM, per germline. This CDR3 is 14 amino acids long. The CDR3 nucleotides read TGTGCCAGCACCCCCTTGAGGGTGAACACTGAAGCTTTCTTT. It encodes CASTPLRVNTEAFF.

The chain links TRBV7-7 to TRBJ2-1; D perhaps matches TRBD2 (7 bases). The CDR3 spans 15 residues. Germline V gene lookup returns CDR1 SSHAT and CDR2 FNYEAQ (reference sequence). V lost 5 bases, J lost 8 bases, and 19 bases lay in between. CDR3 coding DNA: TGTGCCAGCAGCGTCGGGGGGCCTCGGGTCGATGAGCAGTTCTTC. This codes for CASSVGGPRVDEQFF.

This chain links TRBV19 with TRBJ1-5; D may be TRBD1 (5 bases). The CDR3 is 15 amino acids. The V end lost 0 bases, the J end lost 7 bases, and 13 bases lay between the germline ends. The germline V gene encodes CDR1 LNHDA and CDR2 SQIVND (reference sequence). CDR3 sequence (DNA): TGTGCCAGTAGTATAGAGGGGCGGATTCAGCAGCCCCAGCATTTT. Amino acid sequence: CASSIEGRIQQPQHF.

The genes are TRBV5-4 and TRBJ2-7; 7 bases fit TRBD1. The CDR3 extends over 14 amino acids. The V segment lost 2 bases and the J segment 0 bases; nucleotides outside the gene matches: 2. The germline gives CDR1 SGHNT, CDR2 YYREEE (reference sequence). This CDR3 reads CASSLRDSSYEQYF. The CDR3 DNA sequence: TGTGCCAGCAGCTTACGGGACAGCTCCTACGAGCAGTACTTC.

V gene TRBV19 combines with J gene TRBJ1-1; D not resolved. The ends were cut back, 5 bases at V and 4 bases at J, with 8 bases in the middle. CDR1 and CDR2 (germline): LNHDA, SQIVND (reference sequence). The CDR3 consists of 12 residues. The chain's CDR3 is CASSFRGTEAFF. As DNA, the CDR3 is TGTGCCAGTAGTTTTCGGGGCACTGAAGCTTTCTTT.

This clone was seen a single time. The chain links TRBV29-1 to TRBJ2-5; D gene unclear. Trimming pared 6 bases from V and 7 bases from J, leaving 18 bases between. CDR1 and CDR2 from the germline V gene are SQVTM and ANQGSEA. The CDR3 is made up of 13 amino acids. CDR3 DNA sequence: TGCAGCGTATCGTCTGGTGCCTTGTGGACCCAGTACTTC. Translating it yields CSVSSGALWTQYF.

Turning to this clone: Additional DNA sequences in this sample encode the identical CDR3. The chain couples TRBV10-3 to TRBJ1-1; a weak D match, TRBD1 (5 bases). The germline V gene encodes CDR1 ENHRY and CDR2 SYGVKD. This CDR3 is 12 amino acids long. V dropped 3 bases and J dropped 3 bases, with 5 bases sitting between them. CDR3 in amino acids: CAISEGDTEAFF. The CDR3 nucleotides are TGTGCCATCAGTGAAGGGGACACTGAAGCTTTCTTT.

V usage is TRBV7-3 and J usage is TRBJ1-2; 7 bases agree with TRBD1. CDR1 SGHTA and CDR2 FQGTGA come from the germline V gene. The CDR3 consists of 15 residues. J gave up 3 bases and V 2 bases, and 6 bases lay outside the gene matches. The DNA of the CDR3 is TGTGCCAGCAGCTTAGACGGAGGGACAGACTATGGCTACACCTTC. Protein sequence: CASSLDGGTDYGYTF. Looking up the rest from reference TRBV7-3 and TRBJ1-2 gives the full variable domain: GAGVSQTPSNKVTEKGKYVELRCDPISGHTALYWYRQSLGQGPEFLIYFQGTGAADDSGLPNDRFFAVRPEGSVSTLKIQRTERGDSAVYLCASSLDGGTDYGYTFGSGTRLTVV.

The J gene is TRBJ2-3, the V gene TRBV2; possible D gene TRBD1, 6 bases. This CDR3 region has 14 residues. Germline assignment: CDR1 SNHLY and CDR2 FYNNEI. Trimming removed 6 bases from V and 2 bases from J, with 12 bases in between. The CDR3 loop is CASRDWTATDTQYF. The CDR3 DNA follows: TGTGCCAGCAGGGACTGGACAGCCACAGATACGCAGTATTTT.

The J gene is TRBJ1-3, the V gene TRBV18, with D unresolved. CDR3 length equals 14 residues. Germline assignment: CDR1 KGHSH and CDR2 LQKENI. V dropped 2 bases and J dropped 6 bases, with 11 bases sitting between them. CDR3 DNA: TGTGCCAGCTCACCATCGACAATTGAAAACACCATATATTTT. It codes for CASSPSTIENTIYF.

This chain links TRBV5-4 with TRBJ2-7, with D possibly TRBD2 on 5 matching bases. The CDR3 extends over 14 amino acids. The germline V gene has CDR1 SGHNT and CDR2 YYREEE (reference sequence). V was cut by 4 bases and J by 2 bases, with 13 bases left in between. In DNA, the CDR3 is TGTGCCAGCAGCCCCGGAGGAAAACCCTACGAGCAGTACTTC. Protein product: CASSPGGKPYEQYF.

V is TRBV11-2 and J is TRBJ2-7, with 12 bases aligning to TRBD2. The CDR3 is 16 residues long. J was trimmed by 3 bases and V by 4 bases; bases with no gene match: 7. Per the germline V gene, CDR1 is SGHAT and CDR2 is FQNNGV. CDR3 protein: CASSSRLAGDGYEQYF. CDR3 in DNA: TGTGCCAGCAGCTCAAGACTAGCGGGAGACGGCTACGAGCAGTACTTC.

The rearrangement uses TRBV6-5 and TRBJ1-3; D might be TRBD1 (5 bases). This CDR3 region has 15 residues. V lost 6 bases and J 0 bases, leaving 12 bases between the germline ends. Germline V lookup: CDR1 MNHEY, CDR2 SVGAGI. The CDR3 protein is CASSPRQISGNTIYF. DNA of the CDR3: TGTGCCAGCAGCCCACGACAGATCTCTGGAAACACCATATATTTT.

The V call is TRBV19, the J call TRBJ2-1; 8 bases fit TRBD1. The CDR3 length is 15 residues. Losses at the gene ends were 1 base for V and 6 bases for J; bases not matched to a gene: 5. The germline V gene encodes CDR1 LNHDA and CDR2 SQIVND (reference sequence). This CDR3 reads CASSIVQGAVNEQFF. The CDR3 coding sequence is TGTGCCAGTAGTATAGTGCAGGGGGCTGTCAATGAGCAGTTCTTC.

The V gene is TRBV7-2, the J gene TRBJ2-5; TRBD1 is a possible D gene (5 bases). V was trimmed by 1 base and J by 1 base, leaving 10 bases between them. The CDR3 loop spans 15 amino acids. CDR1 SGHTA and CDR2 FQGNSA come from the germline V gene. CDR3 amino acids: CASSLGQGGQETQYF. CDR3 bases: TGTGCCAGCAGCTTAGGTCAGGGTGGCCAAGAGACCCAGTACTTC. The variable domain in full, with the rest retrieved from reference TRBV7-2 and TRBJ2-5, is GAGVSQSPSNKVTEKGKDVELRCDPISGHTALYWYRQSLGQGLEFLIYFQGNSAPDKSGLPSDRFSAERTGGSVSTLTIQRTQQEDSAVYLCASSLGQGGQETQYFGPGTRLLVL.

The rearrangement joins TRBV5-4 to TRBJ1-1; no firm D call. Trimming left V 0 bases short and J 1 base short, with 4 bases between. Germline assignment: CDR1 SGHNT and CDR2 YYREEE (reference sequence). This CDR3 is 13 amino acids long. This chain's CDR3 is CASSLGGNTEAFF. The CDR3 DNA sequence: TGTGCCAGCAGCTTGGGGGGGAACACTGAAGCTTTCTTT.

A word on this clone: Relative to the germline gene, one junction end is altered; a read error may explain this. The same CDR3 arises from other DNA sequences in this sample as well. This chain uses TRBV5-6 with TRBJ1-1; D not resolved. Looked up from germline, CDR1 is SGHDT and CDR2 is YYEEEE. There are 14 residues in the CDR3. The CDR3 nucleotides read TGTGCCAGCAGCTTGGTGGAGGAGGGCACTGAAGCCTTCTTT. The encoded protein is CASSLVEEGTEAFF.

The rearrangement joins TRBV28 to TRBJ2-5; TRBD2 is a possible D gene (5 bases). This CDR3 comprises 15 residues. Germline assignment: CDR1 MDHEN and CDR2 SYDVKM. Trimming removed 6 bases at V and 1 base at J, with 15 bases between. The CDR3 DNA sequence: TGTGCCAGCAGCCGCACCGGGGTTCTCCAAGAGACCCAGTACTTC. This gives the protein CASSRTGVLQETQYF.

The V call is TRBV7-6, the J call TRBJ1-6, with TRBD1 matching over 10 bases. The germline V gene encodes CDR1 SGHVS and CDR2 FNYEAQ. The CDR3 is 14 amino acids. Unmatched junction bases numbered 6, after V lost 6 bases and J lost 10 bases. As DNA, the CDR3 is TGTGCCAGCAGAACCGGGACAGGGGAGTCACCCCTCCACTTT. It codes for CASRTGTGESPLHF.

The chain links TRBV7-9 to TRBJ2-2, with 9 bases matching TRBD1. CDR1 is SEHNR and CDR2 is FQNEAQ in the germline V gene (reference sequence). J gave up 4 bases and V 6 bases, and 6 bases lay outside the gene matches. The CDR3 totals 15 residues. The CDR3 DNA sequence: TGTGCCAGCAGTCAACAGGGGGCGGGCACCGGGGAGCTGTTTTTT. This encodes CASSQQGAGTGELFF.